This T cell receptor beta chain was recovered during a study of shared clonotypes between healthy human individuals. CDR3 size: 14 residues. Germline CDR1 SGHRS, CDR2 YFSETQ. Losses at the gene ends were 5 bases for V and 8 bases for J; bases not matched to a gene: 9. This clone has only one observation. The table came from immunoSEQ multiplex PCR; TCRdb's copy has only in-frame clones and leaves some out. The sample shows around 200,000 clones, approximately 61% of them seen only once. This clonotype was sampled from a man aged 30 to 39 in good health. The gene calls are TRBV5-1 and TRBJ1-2, with 10 nucleotides matching TRBD1. The specimen sequenced was memory CD4+ T cells sorted from blood. Described subset: CD45RA-negative fraction. CDR3 region: CASSIDRGRRGYTF. Written as DNA, the CDR3 is TGCGCCAGCAGTATCGACAGGGGGCGGAGGGGCTACACCTTC.